Sequencing of this T cell receptor (beta chain) was carried out in a study of siplizumab effects on memory and regulatory T cells. The CDR3 totals 17 residues. Germline V gene sequence: CDR1 MGHRA, CDR2 YSYEKL. Deletions cut 5 bases from V and 8 bases from J, with 27 bases between. Coculturing of the mixed lymphocyte reaction cells was performed at 37°C for over 5 days. Profiled with immunoSEQ multiplex PCR; TCRdb holds only in-frame clones, not every one. The data contain 15,000 to 20,000 clones, under 55% of them singletons. About this clone itself: Its antigen is not identified.

Study-level results: The diversity of naive T cells seemed greater than that of memory cells, and their alloresponse contribution seemed major.

Sequencing input: CFSE-low (dividing) CD4+ T cells sorted from an allogeneic mixed lymphocyte reaction. This receptor was taken from a human donor in good health; the cells came from an allogeneic mixed lymphocyte reaction. The chain combines TRBV4-1 with TRBJ1-2; tentative D call: TRBD1 (5 bases). The CDR3 DNA is TGCGCCAGCAGCGACATGGGGGAGGGGATAATAATTGGGGGCTACACCTTC. It codes for CASSDMGEGIIIGGYTF.